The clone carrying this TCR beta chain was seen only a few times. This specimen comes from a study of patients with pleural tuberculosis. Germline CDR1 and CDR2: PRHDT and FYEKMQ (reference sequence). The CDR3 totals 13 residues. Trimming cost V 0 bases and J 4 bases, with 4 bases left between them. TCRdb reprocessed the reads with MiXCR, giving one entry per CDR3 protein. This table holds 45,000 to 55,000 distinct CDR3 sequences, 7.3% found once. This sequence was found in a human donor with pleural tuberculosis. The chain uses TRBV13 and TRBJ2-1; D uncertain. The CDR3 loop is CASSLGQYNEQFF. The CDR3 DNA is TGTGCCAGCAGCTTAGGACAGTACAATGAGCAGTTCTTC.